This TCR beta chain was profiled in a study of blood T cell repertoires in COVID-19 (dated by TCRdb to the early 2020s). Regarding the complete study: The collaborator samples originated in the United States, Italy and Spain and spanned the acute and convalescent phases of COVID-19. The material from the prospective study consisted of cDNA or gDNA derived from T cells, B-cell-depleted T cells, or PBMCs. Subjects who had been exposed to COVID-19, were actively infected with it, or had recovered from it provided the deeply sampled blood TCRbeta repertoires that made up the dataset. A freely available public database, intended as a resource for researchers studying the immune response to SARS-CoV-2, is where the repertoires were released. Samples were obtained from the ongoing ImmuneRACE study (first 160 participants) and from over 1,000 subjects provided by 6 global collaborators. Sample metadata almost always included a de-identified subject ID, COVID-19 status, age in years and sex. HLA class I and class II types, where available, came from metadata supplied by the sample provider rather than from assay-based typing. The paper as a whole reports these results and caveats: The quantity of clinical and demographic metadata differed by source and by participant and was supplied without curation.

Remarks on this clone: It lacks a known antigen. No much larger clonotype is one base removed from it; base qualities were not supplied.

There are 15 amino acids in the CDR3, from cysteine to phenylalanine inclusive. Of the read, only the CDR3 DNA is kept; its 45 bases are in frame from base 1. From a lookup of the germline V gene, CDR1 and CDR2 are KGHSH and LQKENI. V loses 8 bases at its end and J loses 4 bases; junction bases beyond the gene matches: 11. Participants in the prospective study were aged roughly 18 to 100 years, lived in under 30 United States geographic areas, and enrolled through a virtual design. Cohort assignment in the prospective study relied on participant-reported clinical history from a screening survey and a study questionnaire. ImmuneRACE Cohort 3 recovered participants were defined by two consecutive negative NP/OP PCR tests, healthcare professional clearance, or symptom resolution. Mobile phlebotomists in the prospective study collected whole blood, serum and a nasopharyngeal or oropharyngeal swab from every participant. Prospective study participants could optionally give additional blood draws and questionnaires over an approximately two-month period. Blood samples from the prospective study were shipped frozen or at room temperature prior to DNA extraction.

The immunoSEQ Assay, a bias-controlled multiplex PCR, was used to amplify TCRbeta CDR3 regions from genomic DNA. For the original study's pipeline: Nucleated cell counts per sample were estimated from amplification of reference gene primers within the assay. Sequence reads were collapsed and filtered to measure the absolute abundance of every unique TCRbeta CDR3 rearrangement. For each sample, productive Simpson clonality was calculated as the square root of Simpson's diversity index over productive rearrangements. This is the immuneACCESS table as TCRdb keeps it, with only in-frame sequences that have V and J called. A part of the clones is gone; compared with another copy, unresolved V genes explain less than half, and the rest is unexplained. That table furnishes V, J and clone size, whereas the DNA furnished D and trimming. The sample data list under 200,000 clones, and roughly 90% of these were observed just once. Approximately 6.6% of the sample rests with the top ten.

The material sequenced was PBMCs or T cells enriched from blood (not recorded which). The chain couples TRBV18 to TRBJ2-3, with TRBD2 matching 8 junction bases. This TCR derives from a woman in her forties or fifties who had recovered from COVID-19. The nucleotide sequence reads TGTGCCAGCCAAGGACCACGGACTAGCCCAGATACGCAGTATTTT. This gives the protein CASQGPRTSPDTQYF.